This T cell receptor beta chain is from a study of CD8 T cells in ankylosing spondylitis. The study's findings and limits: Blood from ankylosing spondylitis patients appeared to carry a characteristic roughly 8-variant TCR beta motif.

From the 5' RACE reads, TCRdb called clonotypes with MiXCR, one entry per CDR3 protein. The table lists more than 400,000 distinct CDR3 sequences, approximately 5% of them singletons. Germline V gives CDR1 LGHNA, CDR2 YNFKEQ. The CDR3 is 17 residues long. J lost 0 bases, V lost 1 base, and 8 bases had no gene match. At least ten counts were recorded for this clonotype. Its antigen is unidentified. The TCR originated in a male donor with ankylosing spondylitis. V is TRBV4-2 and J is TRBJ2-7; 8 bases are a match to TRBD1. The sequenced material came from blood, either unsorted or a sorted T cell fraction (not recorded which). CDR3 sequence: CASSQASGQGLSYEQYF. CDR3 sequence (DNA): TGTGCCAGCAGCCAAGCGAGTGGACAGGGCCTCTCCTACGAGCAGTACTTC.